The 30 T cell receptor beta chains below all came from one sample that was sequenced in a study of T cells after yellow fever vaccination. TCRdb recomputed calls from the 5' RACE reads with MiXCR, one row per CDR3 protein. The sample carries some 150,000 distinct CDR3 sequences, approximately 10% recorded once. The input for sequencing was CD8+ T cells sorted from PBMCs, taken 15 days after the yellow fever booster vaccination. The receptor set was obtained from a man between 18 and 29 years old who received the YFV17D yellow fever vaccine.

The gene calls are TRBV20-1 and TRBJ2-5; D is unresolved. CDR3 length equals 16 residues. Germline CDR1 and CDR2: DFQATT and SNEGSKA (reference sequence). The V gene lost 0 bases and the J gene lost 1 base, with 15 bases spanning the gap. CDR3 sequence: CSARDEETGFQETQYF. The CDR3 nucleotides are TGCAGTGCTAGAGATGAGGAAACCGGCTTCCAAGAGACCCAGTACTTC.

In its sample, this clonotype was seen a few times. V is TRBV25-1 and J is TRBJ2-7; 8 positions match TRBD1. The CDR3 totals 14 residues. CDR1 and CDR2 from the germline V gene are MGHDK and SYGVNS. The ends lost 6 bases at V and 4 bases at J; junction bases unmatched: 8. The CDR3 nucleotides read TGTGCCAGCAGCCCAGGGGGCCCCTTTTACGAGCAGTACTTC. This gives the protein CASSPGGPFYEQYF.

This clonotype was detected only a few times. The V gene is TRBV20-1, the J gene TRBJ1-1, with a tentative D call TRBD1 (6 bases). Trimming removed 5 bases at V and 0 bases at J, with 10 bases between. The CDR3 is 13 residues long. Germline CDR1 is DFQATT and CDR2 is SNEGSKA (reference sequence). CDR3 sequence reads: CSAGRGMNTEAFF. The CDR3 DNA is TGCAGTGCTGGGAGGGGGATGAACACTGAAGCTTTCTTT.

This sequence joins TRBV4-1 and TRBJ1-5, with 9 bases identical to TRBD1. V lost 3 bases, J lost 7 bases, and 10 bases stayed unmatched. This CDR3 comprises 16 residues. CDR1 and CDR2 from the germline V gene are MGHRA and YSYEKL. The CDR3 nucleotides read TGCGCCAGCAGCCACCGGACAGGGGAAGGTGGACAGCCCCAGCATTTT. This sequence encodes CASSHRTGEGGQPQHF.

This clonotype came up a few times. The rearrangement uses TRBV7-8 and TRBJ2-7, with 8 bases lining up with TRBD1. This CDR3 spans 15 amino acids. CDR1 is SGHVS, CDR2 FQNEAQ, per germline. With 5 bases clipped from V and 5 bases from J, the junction kept 11 bases outside the gene matches. The CDR3 coding sequence is TGTGCCAGCAGCCGGTCATCAGGGGGCTTCCACGAGCAGTACTTC. Translating gives CASSRSSGGFHEQYF.

V usage is TRBV9 and J usage is TRBJ1-6; D may be TRBD1 (6 bases). The V gene's germline CDR1 is SGDLS and CDR2 YYNGEE. Deletions cut 7 bases from V and 14 bases from J, with 25 bases between. The CDR3 runs 15 residues. The CDR3, as DNA: TGTGCCAGCGGCCCTAGGGACACCCTCCGCTCATCCCTCCACTTT. This codes for CASGPRDTLRSSLHF.

There are a few counts of this clonotype. The rearrangement uses TRBV5-5 and TRBJ2-1; 9 bases map to TRBD2. CDR3 length: 20 amino acids. The junction had 19 bases not matched to a gene; V was cut back by 0 bases and J by 6 bases. Germline-derived CDR1 and CDR2 are SGHKS and YYEKEE (reference sequence). CDR3 amino acids: CASSLVGREVTRTSANEQFF. The CDR3, as DNA: TGTGCCAGCAGCTTGGTGGGGAGGGAAGTCACCAGGACTAGCGCCAATGAGCAGTTCTTC.

Only a few counts were recorded for this clonotype. V usage is TRBV5-1 and J usage is TRBJ1-5; D is ambiguous. This CDR3 has 14 amino acids. The germline V and J ends were trimmed by 0 bases and 0 bases, with 4 bases remaining between them. Germline CDR1 reads SGHRS; CDR2 reads YFSETQ. The CDR3 DNA reads TGCGCCAGCAGCTTGGCCAATAGCAATCAGCCCCAGCATTTT. Its translation is CASSLANSNQPQHF.

The V call is TRBV3-1, the J call TRBJ2-5; a possible D gene is TRBD2 (5 bases). The CDR3 runs to 15 residues. Between the trimmed V and J ends, which lost 1 base and 4 bases, there was a span of 13 bases. From germline, CDR1 is LGHDT and CDR2 YNNKEL (reference sequence). The DNA of the CDR3 is TGTGCCAGCAGCCAAGGATGGGCCAGCGGAGAGACCCAGTACTTC. This encodes CASSQGWASGETQYF.

V gene TRBV12-3 or TRBV12-4 combines with J gene TRBJ1-2; D is ambiguous. The CDR3 has 13 amino acids. The V end lost 3 bases, the J end lost 1 base, and 6 bases lay between the germline ends. DNA for the CDR3: TGTGCCAGCAGTTTTTGGCTTAACTATGGCTACACCTTC. Amino acids: CASSFWLNYGYTF.

This clonotype appeared a few times. This chain connects TRBV10-3 to TRBJ1-5; D gene unclear. The V gene's germline CDR1 is ENHRY and CDR2 SYGVKD. V lost 4 bases to trimming and J lost 1 base, with 11 bases between them. This CDR3 comprises 15 residues. Written as DNA, the CDR3 is TGTGCCATCAGTGCGGACCTGATCAGCAATCAGCCCCAGCATTTT. This encodes CAISADLISNQPQHF.

The CDR3 region is CASSGRGPTEAFF. CDR3 bases: TGTGCCAGCAGTGGCAGGGGTCCCACTGAAGCTTTCTTT. This chain uses TRBV6-2 or TRBV6-3 with TRBJ1-1, with a weak D call TRBD1 (6 bases). The CDR3 has 13 amino acids. The V end lost 5 bases, the J end lost 4 bases, and 11 bases lay between the germline ends. Germline loops: CDR1 MNHEY, CDR2 SVGEGT.

This clonotype was seen more than once but under ten times. The rearrangement joins TRBV4-3 to TRBJ2-2; possibly TRBD1 for D (6 bases). Germline CDR1 LGHNA, CDR2 YSLEER. V lost 0 bases to trimming and J lost 0 bases, with 17 bases between them. This CDR3 spans 19 amino acids. This CDR3 is CASSQESGHLFANTGELFF. The CDR3 DNA sequence: TGCGCCAGCAGCCAAGAATCGGGACACCTGTTCGCGAACACCGGGGAGCTGTTTTTT.

The V and J genes are TRBV4-1 and TRBJ1-2; D remains unclear. V dropped 0 bases and J dropped 4 bases, with 12 bases sitting between them. The CDR3 has 15 amino acids. Looked up from germline, CDR1 is MGHRA and CDR2 is YSYEKL. CDR3 protein: CASSQDGSGFYGYTF. The CDR3 DNA sequence: TGCGCCAGCAGCCAAGATGGATCAGGCTTCTATGGCTACACCTTC.

The rearrangement links TRBV15 to TRBJ2-5, with TRBD1 matching over 8 bases. Germline CDR1 and CDR2: LNHNV and YYDKDF (reference sequence). Trimming at V came to 1 base and at J to 5 bases, leaving 9 bases not matched to a gene. This CDR3 has 16 amino acids. The CDR3 here is CATSRVGQGDRETQYF. In DNA form, the CDR3 reads TGTGCCACCAGCAGAGTTGGACAGGGCGATCGGGAGACCCAGTACTTC.

V and J are TRBV11-2 and TRBJ2-3, with 9 bases lining up with TRBD1. This CDR3 has 15 residues. Trimming removed 5 bases from V and 2 bases from J; junction bases left unmatched: 5. Germline values: CDR1 SGHAT, CDR2 FQNNGV. CDR3 residues: CASSVGQGYTDTQYF. DNA for the CDR3: TGTGCCAGCAGCGTGGGACAGGGCTACACAGATACGCAGTATTTT.

This chain uses TRBV6-5 with TRBJ2-5; possibly TRBD1 for D (5 bases). The V and J ends lost 0 bases and 10 bases respectively, with 15 bases between them. This CDR3 spans 14 amino acids. Germline CDR1 is MNHEY and CDR2 is SVGAGI. In DNA, the CDR3 is TGTGCCAGCAGTTACTCGGGGCTCTCTTGGGACCAGTACTTC. Its translation is CASSYSGLSWDQYF.

The genes are TRBV3-1 and TRBJ1-3; D is undetermined. Germline V gives CDR1 LGHDT, CDR2 YNNKEL (reference sequence). The V end was cut by 3 bases, the J end by 0 bases, with 12 bases between. There are 16 residues in the CDR3. As DNA, the CDR3 is TGTGCCAGCAGCCAGGATGGAGCCTCCTCTGGAAACACCATATATTTT. This gives the protein CASSQDGASSGNTIYF.

This chain links TRBV5-1 with TRBJ1-5; TRBD1 agrees at 8 bases. The V and J ends lost 6 bases and 0 bases, in that order; junction bases with no gene match: 5. CDR1 is SGHRS and CDR2 is YFSETQ in the germline V gene. The CDR3 totals 15 residues. CDR3 sequence reads: CASKGQGNSNQPQHF. In DNA, the CDR3 is TGCGCCAGCAAAGGACAGGGAAATAGCAATCAGCCCCAGCATTTT.

This clonotype was seen more than once but under ten times. The genes are TRBV27 and TRBJ2-7, with D possibly being TRBD2 (6 bases). This CDR3 contains 13 residues. The germline V gene has CDR1 MNHEY and CDR2 SMNVEV (reference sequence). The ends were cut back, 5 bases at V and 2 bases at J, with 10 bases in the middle. The CDR3 loop is CASSTRGTYEQYF. The CDR3 bases are TGTGCCAGCAGTACCCGGGGGACCTACGAGCAGTACTTC.

The CDR3 region has the DNA TGTGCCAGCAGAGATGTAGAGGTGTTGGCTAGCGGGGGGACCGGGGAGCTGTTTTTT. The encoded protein is CASRDVEVLASGGTGELFF. V usage is TRBV15 and J usage is TRBJ2-2; 11 bases agree with TRBD2. Per the germline V gene, CDR1 is LNHNV and CDR2 is YYDKDF (reference sequence). The ends lost 10 bases at V and 5 bases at J; junction bases unmatched: 21. The CDR3 consists of 19 residues.

This clonotype was found many times. The rearrangement uses TRBV4-3 and TRBJ2-6; D unresolved. V was pared by 1 base and J by 0 bases, with 7 bases between. Germline values: CDR1 LGHNA, CDR2 YSLEER. The CDR3 loop spans 16 amino acids. The CDR3 region has the DNA TGCGCCAGCAGCCAAGTTAGGCCCTCTGGGGCCAACGTCCTGACTTTC. Protein product: CASSQVRPSGANVLTF.

This sequence joins TRBV7-2 and TRBJ1-6; TRBD1 agrees at 7 bases. The J segment lost 6 bases and the V segment lost 5 bases, leaving 7 bases of the junction unmatched. The CDR3 consists of 15 residues. Germline CDR1 is SGHTA and CDR2 is FQGNSA. This chain's CDR3 is CASSPRQGSNSPLHF. Written as DNA, the CDR3 is TGTGCCAGCAGCCCCCGACAGGGTTCTAATTCACCCCTCCACTTT. Drawing the rest from reference TRBV7-2 and TRBJ1-6, the complete variable domain is GAGVSQSPSNKVTEKGKDVELRCDPISGHTALYWYRQSLGQGLEFLIYFQGNSAPDKSGLPSDRFSAERTGGSVSTLTIQRTQQEDSAVYLCASSPRQGSNSPLHFGNGTRLTVT.

V usage is TRBV7-9 and J usage is TRBJ2-1; 8 bases match TRBD1. V lost 4 bases to trimming and J lost 0 bases; unmatched junction nucleotides: 5. The germline CDR1 and CDR2 sequences are SEHNR and FQNEAQ (reference sequence). The CDR3 extends over 16 amino acids. In DNA, the CDR3 is TGTGCCAGCAGCTCATTCGGGACAGGCTCCTACAATGAGCAGTTCTTC. This codes for CASSSFGTGSYNEQFF.

This chain connects TRBV27 to TRBJ2-5; D may match TRBD1 or TRBD2 (5 bases each). The CDR3 is 14 amino acids. Germline CDR1 is MNHEY and CDR2 is SMNVEV (reference sequence). Between the trimmed V and J ends, which lost 3 bases and 4 bases, there was a span of 12 bases. CDR3 DNA sequence: TGTGCCAGCAGTTTTATTGGGGGTGGAGAGACCCAGTACTTC. Amino acid sequence: CASSFIGGGETQYF.

J is TRBJ2-6 and V is TRBV29-1, with a tentative D call TRBD1 (6 bases). The CDR3 has 16 residues. In germline, CDR1 is SQVTM, CDR2 ANQGSEA. V was cut by 4 bases and J by 0 bases, with 13 bases left in between. Written as DNA, the CDR3 is TGCAGCGTTGTCCCGGGGACAAGCTCTGGGGCCAACGTCCTGACTTTC. Residues: CSVVPGTSSGANVLTF.

This clonotype was observed a few times. This chain uses TRBV7-9 with TRBJ2-1, with D maybe TRBD1 (6 bases). Germline V CDR1 and CDR2: SEHNR, FQNEAQ (reference sequence). V was shortened by 6 bases and J by 14 bases, with 17 bases between the two germline ends. CDR3 length equals 12 residues. As DNA, the CDR3 is TGTGCCAGCAGAAGGGACAACCAGGAGGAGTTCTTC. Translating it yields CASRRDNQEEFF.

The rearrangement links TRBV5-1 to TRBJ2-5; D is unresolved. The CDR3 extends over 13 amino acids. Germline CDR1 SGHRS, CDR2 YFSETQ. The V end was cut by 0 bases, the J end by 4 bases, with 7 bases between. This CDR3 is CASSLAQLETQYF. Here the CDR3 DNA reads TGCGCCAGCAGCTTGGCCCAGTTAGAGACCCAGTACTTC.

The chain employs TRBV5-1 and TRBJ2-1; D perhaps matches TRBD1 (5 bases). This CDR3 contains 13 residues. Germline values: CDR1 SGHRS, CDR2 YFSETQ. With 3 bases removed from V and 8 bases from J, the gap between germline ends came to 12 bases. The CDR3 is CASSSHDRYEQFF. The DNA for the CDR3 is TGCGCCAGCAGCTCCCACGACAGATATGAGCAGTTCTTC.

This clonotype was detected only a few times. The chain recombines TRBV3-1 with TRBJ2-7; 7 bases line up with TRBD2. Germline lookup yields CDR1 LGHDT and CDR2 YNNKEL (reference sequence). This CDR3 contains 13 residues. V shed 4 bases and J 5 bases; nucleotides not matched to a gene: 5. DNA of the CDR3: TGTGCCAGCAGCCTAACCGGGACTAACGAGCAGTACTTC. It is translated as CASSLTGTNEQYF.